The source of this T cell receptor (beta chain) is a study of identical twins. One entry per CDR3 protein, called by TCRdb with MiXCR from the 5' RACE reads. The sample carries some 500,000 distinct CDR3 sequences, 13% to 15% recorded once. CDR1 and CDR2 from the germline V gene are SNHLY and FYNNEI. V was trimmed by 4 bases and J by 4 bases, leaving 16 bases between them. The CDR3 consists of 15 residues. Separately, the same data were catalogued under a study of yellow fever vaccine responses in identical twins.

Sequencing input: CD4+ T cells sorted from blood. The rearrangement joins TRBV2 to TRBJ1-1; D uncertain. This TCR was sampled from a woman under 30 in good health. The CDR3 loop is CASSGGPGSGTEAFF. The DNA for the CDR3 is TGTGCCAGCAGTGGAGGGCCGGGATCGGGCACTGAAGCTTTCTTT.